One T cell receptor (beta chain) is described in this entry. Its antigen is currently unknown. Compared with germline, one end of the junction differs, possibly owing to a read error. These data belong to a study of cytomegalovirus exposure and HLA in healthy donors. CDR3 length equals 16 residues. Germline lookup yields CDR1 MDHEN and CDR2 SYDVKM. It was healthy bone marrow donors who served as donors. The study ran its PCR with 60 Vbeta and 13 Jbeta primers. The table came from immunoSEQ multiplex PCR; TCRdb's copy has only in-frame clones and leaves some out. The sample contains around 97,000 clones, less than 10% of which appear only once. Study observations and caveats: Later work found that TCR association rates differed between HLA loci; DRB1 had the most and HLA-C the fewest. The study put some 150 TCR beta chains on its list as cytomegalovirus-associated. As was reported, the HLA-A and HLA-B alleles of most subjects were accurately predicted from TCR beta sequences.

Sequencing was carried out using PBMCs. The chain recombines TRBV28 with TRBJ2-3; 9 bases fit TRBD2. This TCR came from a man aged 45-65 years in good health and CMV-seropositive. The CDR3 DNA sequence: TGTGCCAGCAGTTTCTCGAGCGGGAGGAGCACAGATAAGCAGTATTTT. Translated: CASSFSSGRSTDKQYF.